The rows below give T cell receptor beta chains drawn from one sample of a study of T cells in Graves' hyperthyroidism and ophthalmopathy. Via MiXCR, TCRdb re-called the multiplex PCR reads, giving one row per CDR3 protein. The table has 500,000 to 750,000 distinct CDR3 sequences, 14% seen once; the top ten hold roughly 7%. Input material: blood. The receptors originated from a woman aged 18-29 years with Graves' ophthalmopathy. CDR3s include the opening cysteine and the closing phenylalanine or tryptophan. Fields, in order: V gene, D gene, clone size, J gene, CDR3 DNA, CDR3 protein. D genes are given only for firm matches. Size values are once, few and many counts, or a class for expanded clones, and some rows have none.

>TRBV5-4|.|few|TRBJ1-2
TGTGCCAGCAGCTTGGACCCGGACAGAGCTAACTATGGCTACACCTTC
CASSLDPDRANYGYTF
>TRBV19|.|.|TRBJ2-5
TGTGCCAGTAGCCCCTCCCCGCCGGGACAAGGGGACGAGACCCAGTACTTC
CASSPSPPGQGDETQYF
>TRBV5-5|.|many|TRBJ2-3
TGTGCCAGCAGCTTGCGGTCGGGAGCCCTCACAGATACGCAGTATTTT
CASSLRSGALTDTQYF
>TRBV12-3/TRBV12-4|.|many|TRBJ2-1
TGTGCCAGCAGTTTAGGACTGGGGTCCTACAATGAGCAGTTCTTC
CASSLGLGSYNEQFF
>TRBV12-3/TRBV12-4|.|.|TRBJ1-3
TGTGCCAGCAGTTTAGGGACCGGTTCTGTAAACACCATATATTTT
CASSLGTGSVNTIYF
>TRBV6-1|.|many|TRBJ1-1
TGTGCCAGCAGTGATATGGGACTAGTGAACACTGAAGCTTTCTTT
CASSDMGLVNTEAFF
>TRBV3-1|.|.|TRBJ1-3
TGTGCCAGCAGCCAAGATGTAAGGGACCGCGGATACAGCTCTGGAAACACCATATATTTT
CASSQDVRDRGYSSGNTIYF
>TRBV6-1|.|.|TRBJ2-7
TGTGCCGAAGATGTAGGCTCCTACGAGCAGTACTTC
CAEDVGSYEQYF
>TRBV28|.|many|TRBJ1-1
TGTGCCAGCAGTTTATCGTGGAGGGGTTTGAACACTGAAGCTTTCTTT
CASSLSWRGLNTEAFF
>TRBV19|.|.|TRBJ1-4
TGTGCCAGTACCGATCCAAACCGGGTCAGTGAAAAACTGTTTTTT
CASTDPNRVSEKLFF
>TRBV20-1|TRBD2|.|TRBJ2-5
TGCAGTGCTAGAGATAATTTAGCGGGCCGCCAAGAGACCCAGTACTTC
CSARDNLAGRQETQYF
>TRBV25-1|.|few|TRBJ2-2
TGTGCCAGCAGTGAGAGGGAAGGACAGTTCGCGAACACCGGGGAGCTGTTTTTT
CASSEREGQFANTGELFF
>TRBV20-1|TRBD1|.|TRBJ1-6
TGCAGTGCTAGAGATGACGGACAGGGGAAGAATTCACCCCTCCACTTT
CSARDDGQGKNSPLHF
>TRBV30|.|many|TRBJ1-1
TGTGCCGTAAGGACAGTCGTTAACACTGAAGCTTTCTTT
CAVRTVVNTEAFF
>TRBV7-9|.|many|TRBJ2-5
TGTGCCAGCAGCCCGACGGGCGGTGCGTTGCCCCAGTACTTC
CASSPTGGALPQYF
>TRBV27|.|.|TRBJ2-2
TGTGCCAGCGAGGGAGTGACCGGGGAGCTGTTTTTT
CASEGVTGELFF
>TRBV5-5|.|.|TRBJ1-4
TGTGCCAGCAGCTTTCACCTTGAAAAACTGTTTTTT
CASSFHLEKLFF
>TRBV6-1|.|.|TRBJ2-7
TGTGCCAGCAGGTCAGGGATTGGGACCTACGAGCAGTACTTC
CASRSGIGTYEQYF
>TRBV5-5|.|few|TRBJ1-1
TGTGCCAGCAGCCCCGGGGGGGGCAGTAAAGCTTTCTTT
CASSPGGGSKAFF
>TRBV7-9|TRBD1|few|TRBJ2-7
TGTGCCAGCAGCCAAGGGGACAGGGAGATCTACGAGCAGTACTTC
CASSQGDREIYEQYF
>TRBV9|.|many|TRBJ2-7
TGTGCCAGCAGCGTAGGGGCAGAGAGCTACGAGCAGTACTTC
CASSVGAESYEQYF
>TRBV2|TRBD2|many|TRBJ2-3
TGTGCCAGCAGTGAAGAGCGGGAGGCGGGGGATACGCAGTATTTT
CASSEEREAGDTQYF
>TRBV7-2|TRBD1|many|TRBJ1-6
TGTGCCAGCAGCTCCCGGACAGGGGGCGGTTCACCCCTCCACTTT
CASSSRTGGGSPLHF
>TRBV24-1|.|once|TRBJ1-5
TGTGCCACCAGCCCCCATTCCTTCAGTCAGCCCCAGCATTTT
CATSPHSFSQPQHF
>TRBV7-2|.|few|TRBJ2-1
TGTGCCAGCAGCCAGGGGGCTAGCGGGAATTCCCACAATGAGCAGTTCTTC
CASSQGASGNSHNEQFF
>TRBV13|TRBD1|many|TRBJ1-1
TGTGCCAGCAGCTTAGATATCACCCTAGGACAGGGGGCTTTCTTT
CASSLDITLGQGAFF
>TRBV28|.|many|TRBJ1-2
TGTGCCAGCAGTTCAGGGTCCCAGGAAGGCTACACCTTC
CASSSGSQEGYTF
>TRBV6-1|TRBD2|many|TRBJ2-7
TGTGCCAGCACCCAAGGGGCGACTAGCGCCTACGAGCAGTACTTC
CASTQGATSAYEQYF
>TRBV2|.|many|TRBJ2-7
TGTGCCCAGGGTGGTAGTTCCTACGAGCAGTACTTC
CAQGGSSYEQYF
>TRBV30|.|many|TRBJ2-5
TGTGCCTTTCACCCCCCTGACAGGCCTCAAGAGACCCAGTACTTC
CAFHPPDRPQETQYF
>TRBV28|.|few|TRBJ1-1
TGTGCCACCCTAAGGGAGGGGCTGGCTTTCTTT
CATLREGLAFF
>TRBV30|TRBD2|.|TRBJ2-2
TGTGCCTGGACCTCCGGGACTAGCGGCACCGGGGAGCTGTTTTTT
CAWTSGTSGTGELFF
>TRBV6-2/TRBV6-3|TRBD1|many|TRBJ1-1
TGTGCCAGCAGGCCCGGACAGGGCTGGAACACTGAAGCTTTCTTT
CASRPGQGWNTEAFF
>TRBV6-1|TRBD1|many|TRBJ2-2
TGTGCCAGCAGACGCGACAGGGCGAAGAACACCGGGGAGCTGTTTTTT
CASRRDRAKNTGELFF
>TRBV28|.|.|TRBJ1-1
TGTGCCAGCAGTGAGTTCCTCACGGGACCGAACACTGAAGCTTTCTTT
CASSEFLTGPNTEAFF
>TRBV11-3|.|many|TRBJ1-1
TGTGCCAGCAGCCGAGGGGAGGAGATGAACACTGAAGCTTTCTTT
CASSRGEEMNTEAFF
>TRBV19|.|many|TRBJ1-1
TGTGCCAGTAGTATTGGGGCAGGGAGAATGTCGACTGAAGCTTTCTTT
CASSIGAGRMSTEAFF
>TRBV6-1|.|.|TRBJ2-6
TGTGCCAGCAGCCCCACAACCGCCTTGGCCAACGTCCTGACTTTC
CASSPTTALANVLTF
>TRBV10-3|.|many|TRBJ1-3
TGTGCCATCAGTGAGGCGGGACGTGGAAACACCATATATTTT
CAISEAGRGNTIYF
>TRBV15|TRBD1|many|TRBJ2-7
TGTGCCACCAGCAGAGAAATCGGGACAGGGTTCTCCGAGCAGTACTTC
CATSREIGTGFSEQYF
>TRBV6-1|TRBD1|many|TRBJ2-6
TGTGCCAGCAGTGAAGAGGACAGGGGTCACCTCTCTGGGGCCAACGTCCTGACTTTC
CASSEEDRGHLSGANVLTF
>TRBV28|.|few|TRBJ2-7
TGTGCCAGCAGAGACAGCGATCGTCCTTACGAGCAGTACTTC
CASRDSDRPYEQYF
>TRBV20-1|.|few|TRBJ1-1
TGCAGTGCCAAAAGGGACACGAACACTGAAGCTTTCTTT
CSAKRDTNTEAFF
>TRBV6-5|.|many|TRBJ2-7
TGTGCCAGCAGTTACCGGGACCCAGCGATCTACGAGCAGTACTTC
CASSYRDPAIYEQYF
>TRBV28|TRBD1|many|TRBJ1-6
TGTGCCAGCAGTTATCCGCCGAGGGCGGGACAGGTGGAGAATTCACCCCTCCACTTT
CASSYPPRAGQVENSPLHF
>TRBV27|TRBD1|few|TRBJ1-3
TGTGCCAGCAGCGACAGGGGGCTAGGAAACACCATATATTTT
CASSDRGLGNTIYF
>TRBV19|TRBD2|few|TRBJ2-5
TGTGCCAGTAGTATGTGGCGGGAGCTTGGGGAGACCCAGTACTTC
CASSMWRELGETQYF
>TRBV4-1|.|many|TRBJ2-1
TGCGCCAGCAGCCAAGATGGGTCAGGGGCCCTCAATGAGCAGTTCTTC
CASSQDGSGALNEQFF
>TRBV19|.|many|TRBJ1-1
TGTGCCAGTAGCCCAAGACAACTAATGAACACTGAAGCTTTCTTT
CASSPRQLMNTEAFF
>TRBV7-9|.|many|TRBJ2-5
TGTGCCAGCAGCTTAGCCCGTAGCGGCGAGCCAGCCCAAGAGACCCAGTACTTC
CASSLARSGEPAQETQYF
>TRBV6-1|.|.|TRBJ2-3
TGTGCCAGCAGTGTGCAGGGTACGCAGTATTTT
CASSVQGTQYF
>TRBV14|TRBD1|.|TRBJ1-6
TGTGCCAGCAGCCCTCGGACAGGCTTAATTCAGCCCCTCCACTTT
CASSPRTGLIQPLHF